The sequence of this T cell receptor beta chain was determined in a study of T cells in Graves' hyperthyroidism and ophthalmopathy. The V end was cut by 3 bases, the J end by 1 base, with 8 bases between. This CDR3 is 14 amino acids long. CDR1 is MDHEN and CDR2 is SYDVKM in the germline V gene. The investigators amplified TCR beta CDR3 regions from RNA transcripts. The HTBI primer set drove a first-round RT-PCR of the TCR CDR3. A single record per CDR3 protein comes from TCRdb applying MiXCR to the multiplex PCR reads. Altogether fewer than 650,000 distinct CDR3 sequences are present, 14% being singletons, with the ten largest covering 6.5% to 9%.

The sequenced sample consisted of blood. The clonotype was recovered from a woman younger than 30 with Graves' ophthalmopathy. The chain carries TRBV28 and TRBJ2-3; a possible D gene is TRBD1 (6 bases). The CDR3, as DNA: TGTGCCAGCAGTTTCGACAGGCGCACAGATACGCAGTATTTT. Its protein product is CASSFDRRTDTQYF.